The 10 T cell receptor beta chains in this list originate from one sample, sequenced in a study of T cells in Graves' hyperthyroidism and ophthalmopathy. Amplification of TCR beta CDR3 regions was performed using RNA transcripts as template. TCR CDR3 regions were first amplified by RT-PCR with HTBI primers. TCRdb reprocessed the multiplex PCR reads with MiXCR, giving one entry per CDR3 protein. In the table there are roughly 420,000 distinct CDR3 sequences, less than 20% of which are singletons. The sequenced sample was blood. These receptors originate from a woman younger than 30 with Graves' hyperthyroidism.

In its sample, this clonotype was seen many times. This sequence joins TRBV18 and TRBJ2-3, with a possible D match to TRBD1 (6 bases). V lost 8 bases, J lost 3 bases, and 12 bases lay in between. The CDR3 is 13 residues long. Germline CDR1 KGHSH, CDR2 LQKENI. The CDR3 nucleotides read TGTGCCAGCAGTCCCCAGGGGACAGATACGCAGTATTTT. Amino acid sequence: CASSPQGTDTQYF.

The chain carries TRBV10-3 and TRBJ1-1; maybe TRBD1 (5 bases). V lost 4 bases and J lost 5, with 11 bases in between. The V gene's germline CDR1 is ENHRY and CDR2 SYGVKD. CDR3 size: 13 residues. CDR3 nucleotide sequence: TGTGCCATCAGTGTTGGGGGTGTTACTGAAGCTTTCTTT. Translation gives CAISVGGVTEAFF.

This clonotype was observed a few times. The chain uses TRBV20-1 and TRBJ2-5, with 11 bases lining up with TRBD2. Germline CDR1 is DFQATT and CDR2 is SNEGSKA (reference sequence). J was trimmed by 7 bases and V by 4 bases; bases with no gene match: 17. This CDR3 is built from 17 residues. In DNA, the CDR3 is TGCAGTGCTATTGTAATAGCGGGGGGGGATACGTTTGGGACCCAGTACTTC. Its translation is CSAIVIAGGDTFGTQYF.

The chain is built from TRBV6-2 or TRBV6-3 and TRBJ2-1, with TRBD2 as a possible D gene (5 bases). This CDR3 has 14 residues. The V end lost 6 bases, the J end lost 4 bases, and 13 bases lay between the germline ends. CDR1 is MNHEY and CDR2 is SVGEGT in the germline V gene. CDR3 in amino acids: CASSREPNYNEQFF. CDR3 sequence (DNA): TGTGCCAGCAGCCGGGAACCCAATTACAATGAGCAGTTCTTC.

This clonotype was seen a few times. The chain carries TRBV24-1 and TRBJ2-1, with TRBD2 matching 12 bases. V trimming: 2 bases; J trimming: 15 bases; junction bases outside the gene matches: 7. CDR1 KGHDR and CDR2 SFDVKD come from the germline V gene. The CDR3 spans 14 residues. The CDR3 nucleotides read TGTGCCACCAGTGATTCTGCTAGCGGGGGGGAGTGGTTCTTC. Residues: CATSDSASGGEWFF.

This clonotype occurred many times. The chain has TRBV9 and TRBJ1-1, with 8 bases lining up with TRBD1. This CDR3 has 15 residues. Losses at the gene ends were 0 bases for V and 7 bases for J; bases not matched to a gene: 8. CDR1 is SGDLS, CDR2 YYNGEE, per germline. In DNA, the CDR3 is TGTGCCAGCAGCGTAGCCTCGACAGGGGAATTTGAAGCTTTCTTT. The encoded protein is CASSVASTGEFEAFF.

This clonotype occurred many times. V gene TRBV4-1 combines with J gene TRBJ1-5; D is unresolved. Germline CDR1 is MGHRA and CDR2 is YSYEKL. This CDR3 comprises 15 residues. Trimming removed 2 bases at V and 5 bases at J, with 13 bases between. CDR3 in amino acids: CASSQSYADHQPQHF. Written as DNA, the CDR3 is TGCGCCAGCAGCCAATCTTATGCAGACCATCAGCCCCAGCATTTT.

This sequence joins TRBV18 and TRBJ2-1, with 12 bases matching TRBD1. After removal of 5 bases from V and 7 bases from J, the junction contained 9 bases not matched to a gene. The CDR3 covers 16 residues. Germline assignment: CDR1 KGHSH and CDR2 LQKENI. The CDR3 bases are TGTGCCAGCTCATCGACCGGGACAGGGGGCTTGAATGAGCAGTTCTTC. This sequence encodes CASSSTGTGGLNEQFF.

This chain connects TRBV7-8 to TRBJ1-1; possibly TRBD1 for D (5 bases). The ends were cut back, 8 bases at V and 4 bases at J, with 17 bases in the middle. Germline CDR1 SGHVS, CDR2 FQNEAQ. There are 14 residues in the CDR3. CDR3 amino acids: CASAPGGAVTEAFF. CDR3 nucleotide sequence: TGTGCCAGCGCTCCGGGGGGAGCGGTCACTGAAGCTTTCTTT.

The CDR3 sequence: CASRPLNNSPLHF. In nucleotides, the CDR3 is TGTGCCTCAAGACCGCTGAATAATTCACCCCTCCACTTT. The chain combines TRBV19 with TRBJ1-6, with unresolved D. V was pared by 11 bases and J by 5 bases, with 13 bases between. The germline V gene has CDR1 LNHDA and CDR2 SQIVND (reference sequence). The CDR3 has 13 amino acids.